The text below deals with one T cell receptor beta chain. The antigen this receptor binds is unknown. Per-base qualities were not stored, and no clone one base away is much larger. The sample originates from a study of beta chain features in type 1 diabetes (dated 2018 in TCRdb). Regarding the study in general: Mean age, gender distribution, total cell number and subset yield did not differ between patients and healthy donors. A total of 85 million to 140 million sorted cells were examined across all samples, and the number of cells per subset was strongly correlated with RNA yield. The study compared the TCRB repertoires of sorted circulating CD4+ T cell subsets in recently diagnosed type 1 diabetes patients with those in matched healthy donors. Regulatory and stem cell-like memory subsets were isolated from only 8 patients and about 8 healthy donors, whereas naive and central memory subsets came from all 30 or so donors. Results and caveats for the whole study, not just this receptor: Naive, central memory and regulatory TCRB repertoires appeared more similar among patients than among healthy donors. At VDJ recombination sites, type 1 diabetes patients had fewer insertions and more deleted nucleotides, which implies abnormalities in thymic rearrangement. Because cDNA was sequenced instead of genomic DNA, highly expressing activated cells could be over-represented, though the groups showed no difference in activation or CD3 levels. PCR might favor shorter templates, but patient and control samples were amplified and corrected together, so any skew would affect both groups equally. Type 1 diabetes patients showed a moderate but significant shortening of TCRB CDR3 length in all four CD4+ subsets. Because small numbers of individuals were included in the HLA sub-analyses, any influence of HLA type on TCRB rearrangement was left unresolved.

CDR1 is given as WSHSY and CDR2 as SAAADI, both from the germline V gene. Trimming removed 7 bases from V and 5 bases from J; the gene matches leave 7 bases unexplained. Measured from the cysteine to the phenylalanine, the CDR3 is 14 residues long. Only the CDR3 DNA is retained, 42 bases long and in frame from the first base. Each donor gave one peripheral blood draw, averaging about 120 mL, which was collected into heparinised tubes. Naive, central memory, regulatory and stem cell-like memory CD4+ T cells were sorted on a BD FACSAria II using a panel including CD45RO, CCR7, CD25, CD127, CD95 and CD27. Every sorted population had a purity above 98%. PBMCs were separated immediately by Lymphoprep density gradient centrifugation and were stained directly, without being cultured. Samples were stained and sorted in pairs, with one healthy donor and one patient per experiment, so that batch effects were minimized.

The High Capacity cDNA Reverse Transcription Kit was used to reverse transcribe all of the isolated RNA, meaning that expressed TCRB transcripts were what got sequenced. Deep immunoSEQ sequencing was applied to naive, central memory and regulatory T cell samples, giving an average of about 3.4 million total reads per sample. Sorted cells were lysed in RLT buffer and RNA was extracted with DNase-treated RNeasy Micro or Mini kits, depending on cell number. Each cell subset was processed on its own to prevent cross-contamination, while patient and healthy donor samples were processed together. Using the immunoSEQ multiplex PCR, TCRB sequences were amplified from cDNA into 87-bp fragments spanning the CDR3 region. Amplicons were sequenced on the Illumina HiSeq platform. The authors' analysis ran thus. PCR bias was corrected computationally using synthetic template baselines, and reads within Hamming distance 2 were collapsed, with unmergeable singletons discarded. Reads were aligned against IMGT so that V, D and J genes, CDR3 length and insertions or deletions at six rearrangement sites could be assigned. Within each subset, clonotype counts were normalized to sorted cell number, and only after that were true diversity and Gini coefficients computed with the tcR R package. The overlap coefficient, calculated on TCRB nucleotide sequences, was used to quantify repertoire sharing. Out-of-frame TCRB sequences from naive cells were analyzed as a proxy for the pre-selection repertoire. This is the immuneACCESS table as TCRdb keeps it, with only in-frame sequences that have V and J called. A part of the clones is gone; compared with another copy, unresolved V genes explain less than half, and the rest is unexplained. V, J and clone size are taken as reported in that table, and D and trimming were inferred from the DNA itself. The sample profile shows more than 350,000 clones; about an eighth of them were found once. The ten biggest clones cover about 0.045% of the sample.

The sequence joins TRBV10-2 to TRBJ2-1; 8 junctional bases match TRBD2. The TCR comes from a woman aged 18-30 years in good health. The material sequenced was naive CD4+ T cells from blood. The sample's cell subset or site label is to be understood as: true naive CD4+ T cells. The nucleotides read TGCGCCAGCAAGACCGGGACTAGGGACAATGAGCAGTTCTTC. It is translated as CASKTGTRDNEQFF.